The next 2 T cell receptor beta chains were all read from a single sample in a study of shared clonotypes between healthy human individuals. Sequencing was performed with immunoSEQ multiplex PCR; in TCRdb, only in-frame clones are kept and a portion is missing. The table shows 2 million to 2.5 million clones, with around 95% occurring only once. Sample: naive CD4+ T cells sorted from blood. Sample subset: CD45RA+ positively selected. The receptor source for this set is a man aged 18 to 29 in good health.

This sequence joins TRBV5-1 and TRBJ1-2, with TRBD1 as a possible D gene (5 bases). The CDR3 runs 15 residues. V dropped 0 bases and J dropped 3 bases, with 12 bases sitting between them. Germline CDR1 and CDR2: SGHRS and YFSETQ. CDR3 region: CASSLGGTLDYGYTF. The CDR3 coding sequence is TGCGCCAGCAGCTTGGGGGGGACGTTGGACTATGGCTACACCTTC. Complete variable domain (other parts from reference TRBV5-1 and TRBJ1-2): KAGVTQTPRYLIKTRGQQVTLSCSPISGHRSVSWYQQTPGQGLQFLFEYFSETQRNKGNFPGRFSGRQFSNSRSEMNVSTLELGDSALYLCASSLGGTLDYGYTFGSGTRLTVV.

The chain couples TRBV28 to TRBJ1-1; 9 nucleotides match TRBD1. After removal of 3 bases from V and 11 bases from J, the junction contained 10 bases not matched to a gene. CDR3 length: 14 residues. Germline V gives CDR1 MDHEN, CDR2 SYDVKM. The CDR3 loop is CASSFPGQGRSAFF. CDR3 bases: TGTGCCAGCAGTTTCCCTGGACAGGGGAGGTCGGCTTTCTTT. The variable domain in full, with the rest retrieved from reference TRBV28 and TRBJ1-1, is DVKVTQSSRYLVKRTGEKVFLECVQDMDHENMFWYRQDPGLGLRLIYFSYDVKMKEKGDIPEGYSVSREKKERFSLILESASTNQTSMYLCASSFPGQGRSAFFGQGTRLTVV.